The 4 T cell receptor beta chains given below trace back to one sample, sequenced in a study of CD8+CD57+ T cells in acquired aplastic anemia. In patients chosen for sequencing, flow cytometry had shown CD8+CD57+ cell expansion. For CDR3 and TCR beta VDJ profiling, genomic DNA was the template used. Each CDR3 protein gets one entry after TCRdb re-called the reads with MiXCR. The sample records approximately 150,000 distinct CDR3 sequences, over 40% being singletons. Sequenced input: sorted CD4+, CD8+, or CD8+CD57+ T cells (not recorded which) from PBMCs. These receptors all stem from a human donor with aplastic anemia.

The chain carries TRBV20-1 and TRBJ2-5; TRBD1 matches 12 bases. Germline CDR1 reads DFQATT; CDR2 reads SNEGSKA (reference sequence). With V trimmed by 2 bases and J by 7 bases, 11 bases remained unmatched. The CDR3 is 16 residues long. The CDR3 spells CSARPGTGGLKGTQYF. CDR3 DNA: TGCAGTGCTAGACCCGGGACAGGGGGCCTCAAAGGGACCCAGTACTTC.

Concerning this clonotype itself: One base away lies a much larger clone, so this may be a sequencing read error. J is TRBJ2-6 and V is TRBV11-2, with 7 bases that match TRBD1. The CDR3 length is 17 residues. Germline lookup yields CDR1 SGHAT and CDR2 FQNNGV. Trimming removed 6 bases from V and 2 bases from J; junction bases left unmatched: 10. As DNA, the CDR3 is TGTGCCAGCAGTGAAACCTCAACAGGGGCTGGGGCCAACGTCCTGACTTTC. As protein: CASSETSTGAGANVLTF.

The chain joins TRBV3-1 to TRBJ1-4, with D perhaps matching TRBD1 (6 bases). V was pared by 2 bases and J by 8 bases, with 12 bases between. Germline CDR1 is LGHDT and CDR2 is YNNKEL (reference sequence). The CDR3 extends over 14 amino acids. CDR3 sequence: CASSQRGAGEKLFF. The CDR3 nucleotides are TGTGCCAGCAGCCAAAGGGGGGCGGGGGAAAAACTGTTTTTT.

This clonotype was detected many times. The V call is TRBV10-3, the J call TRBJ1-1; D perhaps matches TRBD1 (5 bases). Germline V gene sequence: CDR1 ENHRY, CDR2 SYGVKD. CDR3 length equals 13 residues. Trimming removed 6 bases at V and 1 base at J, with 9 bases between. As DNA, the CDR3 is TGTGCCATCAGGACAGAGCCGAACACTGAAGCTTTCTTT. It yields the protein CAIRTEPNTEAFF.